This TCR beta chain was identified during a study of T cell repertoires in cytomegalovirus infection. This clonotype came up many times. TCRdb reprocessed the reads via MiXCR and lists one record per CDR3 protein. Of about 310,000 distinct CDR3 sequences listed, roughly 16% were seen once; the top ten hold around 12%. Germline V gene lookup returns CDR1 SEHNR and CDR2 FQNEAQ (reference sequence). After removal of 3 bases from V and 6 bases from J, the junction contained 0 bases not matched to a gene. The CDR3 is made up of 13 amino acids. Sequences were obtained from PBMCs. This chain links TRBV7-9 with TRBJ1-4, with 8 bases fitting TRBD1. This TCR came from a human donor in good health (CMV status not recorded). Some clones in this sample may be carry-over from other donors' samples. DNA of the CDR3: TGTGCCAGCAGCTTGGACAGGGATGAAAAACTGTTTTTT. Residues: CASSLDRDEKLFF. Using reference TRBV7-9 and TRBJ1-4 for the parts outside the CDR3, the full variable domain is DTGVSQNPRHKITKRGQNVTFRCDPISEHNRLYWYRQTLGQGPEFLTYFQNEAQLEKSRLLSDRFSAERPKGSFSTLEIQRTEQGDSAMYLCASSLDRDEKLFFGSGTQLSVL.